This entry features one T cell receptor beta chain sequence. Its antigen is not known. Produced via immunoSEQ multiplex PCR; TCRdb's table is partial and in-frame only. The data contain about 160,000 clones, around 90% of them seen just once; the ten biggest clones take up approximately 0.98%. This sample is drawn from a study of T cell responses to AZD1222 COVID-19 vaccine. Study findings and constraints: Spike-spanning, vaccine-associated CD4 TCRs were dominant at 160-218 and 743-854. Clonal diversity was possibly underestimated, and white British individuals and females predominated among donors.

Second-dose recipients at about 4 or about 12 weeks were treated as one pooled group. The sample was peripheral blood, taken 28 days after the second AZD1222 dose. The receptor was derived from an adult who received the AZD1222 COVID-19 vaccine.

The CDR3 DNA sequence: TGTGCCAGTAGTCCTCCCCCCGGAGATACGCAGTATTTT. This codes for CASSPPPGDTQYF. The chain carries TRBV19 and TRBJ2-3, with unresolved D. V lost 5 bases and J lost 5, with 11 bases in between. CDR1 is LNHDA and CDR2 is SQIVND in the germline V gene (reference sequence). The CDR3 totals 13 residues.